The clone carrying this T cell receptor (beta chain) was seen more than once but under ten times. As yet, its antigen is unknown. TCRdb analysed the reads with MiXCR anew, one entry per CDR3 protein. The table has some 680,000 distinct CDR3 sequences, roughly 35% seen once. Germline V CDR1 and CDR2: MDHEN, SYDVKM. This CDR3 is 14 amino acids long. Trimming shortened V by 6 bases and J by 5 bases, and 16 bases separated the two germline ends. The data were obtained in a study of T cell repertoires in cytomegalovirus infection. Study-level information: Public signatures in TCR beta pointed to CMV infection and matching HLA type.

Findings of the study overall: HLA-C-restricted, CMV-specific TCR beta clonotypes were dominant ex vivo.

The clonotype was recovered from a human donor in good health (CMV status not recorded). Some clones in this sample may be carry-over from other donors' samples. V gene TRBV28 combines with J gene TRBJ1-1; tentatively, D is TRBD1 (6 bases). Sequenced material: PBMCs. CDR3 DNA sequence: TGTGCCAGCAGCCCCCCAGGGGCCTTAACTGAAGCTTTCTTT. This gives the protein CASSPPGALTEAFF.